This record covers a single T cell receptor (beta chain). The antigen this receptor binds is unknown. No qualities accompany the bases; no much larger clone lies one base away. Libraries came from the immunoSEQ multiplex PCR assay. Processing in the source paper ran as follows. A statistical classification framework was developed to diagnose cytomegalovirus status using the catalog of TCR beta chain sequences. Sourced from immuneACCESS, this table was stored by TCRdb with only in-frame sequences that have V and J called. A share of the clones is absent; for the studies checked, an unresolved V gene accounts for under half, and the remainder has no known explanation. For V, J and clone size, that table is used; D and trimming come from the DNA. For this sample the table gives approximately 90,000 clones, of which about 96% were detected only once. Roughly 0.78% of the sample lies in the top ten. The donors were included in the validation cohort of some 110 subjects, a group kept apart from the approximately 670-subject first cohort.

This sample stems from a study of cytomegalovirus exposure and HLA in healthy donors listed by TCRdb under 2017. A note on the overall study: The roughly 670 repertoires of the first cohort and the 120 validation repertoires were produced on the same platform, according to a later analysis. The study aimed to test whether signatures of past pathogen exposure could be identified by cataloging public T cell receptors. High-throughput TCR immunosequencing, statistical association of individual TCRs with disease status, and machine learning were combined to predict cytomegalovirus infection status. A separate validation cohort of about 110 different subjects was used in addition to the approximately 700-subject first cohort.

The CDR3 spans 18 residues, from the cysteine through the phenylalanine. Solely the CDR3 DNA is kept, with 54 bases framed from the first base. Trimmed from V: 1 base; trimmed from J: 5 bases; junction bases lacking a gene match: 9. From a lookup of the germline V gene, CDR1 and CDR2 are LGHNA and YNFKEQ. Study-wide conclusions, independent of this receptor: The authors suggested that the approach could potentially be generalized to other disease states and immunological phenotypes. A later analysis had no HLA typing for the validation cohort, so co-occurrence there was scored across all 110 or so repertoires. In vitro tests confirmed that three of the cytomegalovirus-associated TCR beta chains recognize cytomegalovirus antigens. The study gave a list of 150 to 200 TCR beta chains associated with cytomegalovirus. Most TCR sequences were seen in very few donors, while some public TCRs were found in many individuals. Subsequent analysis determined that TCRs grouped into clusters in the first cohort also showed a tendency toward co-occurrence across the roughly 110 validation repertoires, and 94% of cluster scores exceeded 0. In both the original and validation cohorts, the classifier was reported to diagnose cytomegalovirus status with high specificity and sensitivity.

The V and J segments used are TRBV4-2 and TRBJ2-2, with TRBD2 identical over 11 junction bases. Sequencing input: PBMCs. The source of this sequence is a man between 18 and 35 years old in good health and CMV-seronegative. The sequenced DNA: TGTGCCAGCAGCCAAGTGGGGACTAGCGGAGGGCGAACCGGGGAGCTGTTTTTT. It encodes CASSQVGTSGGRTGELFF.